One and the same sample provided the 13 T cell receptor beta chains below, sequenced in a study of blood T cell repertoires in COVID-19. The assay was immunoSEQ multiplex PCR, and TCRdb's table has in-frame clones only and misses some. The sample lists about 73,000 clones, roughly 80% occurring once. Sequenced input: peripheral blood. The receptors were gathered from a man aged 65 to 79 with COVID-19, enrolled during active disease.

In DNA form, the CDR3 reads TGTGCCAGCAGCTCAACCGGGACAGCAAACACCGGGGAGCTGTTTTTT. Translated, it gives CASSSTGTANTGELFF. The chain carries TRBV5-5 and TRBJ2-2; 7 bases map to TRBD1. The germline CDR1 and CDR2 sequences are SGHKS and YYEKEE (reference sequence). This CDR3 region has 16 residues. Trimming cost V 3 bases and J 2 bases; bases outside gene matches: 7.

This chain links TRBV11-1 with TRBJ2-7; D gene unclear. Trimming removed 3 bases from V and 3 bases from J, with 9 bases in between. Germline CDR1 reads SGHAT; CDR2 reads FQDESV (reference sequence). This CDR3 contains 13 residues. The CDR3 bases are TGTGCCAGCAGCTTCGTCTATGGCTACGAGCAGTACTTC. This gives the protein CASSFVYGYEQYF.

This chain joins TRBV11-3 and TRBJ2-5, with D possibly TRBD1 on 6 matching bases. V was clipped by 5 bases and J by 4 bases, with 29 bases between them. The CDR3 has 19 residues. Germline V gene lookup returns CDR1 SGHNT and CDR2 YENEEA. The CDR3 DNA reads as TGTGCCAGCAGCGCGCGCCTGGACAGCCCAGGAGAGGTTCGAGAGACCCAGTACTTC. Its protein product is CASSARLDSPGEVRETQYF. Complete variable domain (other parts from reference TRBV11-3 and TRBJ2-5): EAGVVQSPRYKIIEKKQPVAFWCNPISGHNTLYWYLQNLGQGPELLIRYENEEAVDDSQLPKDRFSAERLKGVDSTLKIQPAELGDSAVYLCASSARLDSPGEVRETQYFGPGTRLLVL.

V usage is TRBV28 and J usage is TRBJ1-1, with TRBD1 matching 7 bases. The trim removed 3 bases at V and 8 bases at J, leaving 9 bases unmatched. In germline, CDR1 is MDHEN, CDR2 SYDVKM. The CDR3 totals 14 residues. The CDR3 nucleotides are TGTGCCAGCAGTTTTTTGGGCAGGGGGTCGGAAGCTTTCTTT. The encoded protein is CASSFLGRGSEAFF.

The chain employs TRBV11-3 and TRBJ2-1, with 7 bases aligning to TRBD2. The germline gives CDR1 SGHNT, CDR2 YENEEA. Trimming removed 1 base from V and 8 bases from J; junction bases left unmatched: 2. This CDR3 contains 13 residues. The CDR3 loop is CASSLGSGDEQFF. The CDR3 coding sequence is TGTGCCAGCAGCTTAGGCAGCGGGGATGAGCAGTTCTTC.

The chain has TRBV6-2 or TRBV6-3 and TRBJ2-2, with 7 nucleotides matching TRBD1. V lost 6 bases, J lost 1 base, and 2 bases stayed unmatched. Looked up from germline, CDR1 is MNHEY and CDR2 is SVGEGT. There are 14 residues in the CDR3. The CDR3 region is CASSRTGNTGELFF. CDR3 in DNA: TGTGCCAGCAGCCGGACAGGGAACACCGGGGAGCTGTTTTTT.

In its sample, this clone was seen a few times. The chain joins TRBV28 to TRBJ2-1; D possibly corresponds to TRBD1 (5 bases). CDR3 length equals 14 residues. Germline V gene data show CDR1 as MDHEN and CDR2 as SYDVKM. Trimming stripped 2 bases from V and 10 bases from J, with 15 bases between. This CDR3 is CASSLPPPRVEQFF. The CDR3 DNA follows: TGTGCCAGCAGTTTACCGCCCCCCAGGGTAGAGCAGTTCTTC.

The J gene is TRBJ2-7, the V gene TRBV6-5, with D possibly matching TRBD2 (6 bases). Germline V CDR1 and CDR2: MNHEY, SVGAGI. This CDR3 has 15 residues. Trimming removed 8 bases at V and 1 base at J, with 18 bases between. This CDR3 reads CASRPQSGPSYEQYF. The CDR3 nucleotides read TGTGCCAGCCGTCCCCAGAGCGGGCCGTCCTACGAGCAGTACTTC.

The chain employs TRBV7-9 and TRBJ2-2; D may be TRBD2 (6 bases). CDR1 is SEHNR and CDR2 is FQNEAQ in the germline V gene (reference sequence). This CDR3 region has 14 residues. V dropped 1 base and J dropped 6 bases, with 9 bases sitting between them. CDR3 amino acids: CASSLGQRAGELFF. Here the CDR3 DNA reads TGTGCCAGCAGCTTAGGCCAGCGGGCCGGGGAGCTGTTTTTT. Using reference TRBV7-9 and TRBJ2-2 for the parts outside the CDR3, the full variable domain is DTGVSQNPRHKITKRGQNVTFRCDPISEHNRLYWYRQTLGQGPEFLTYFQNEAQLEKSRLLSDRFSAERPKGSFSTLEIQRTEQGDSAMYLCASSLGQRAGELFFGEGSRLTVL.

The gene calls are TRBV11-3 and TRBJ2-7, with TRBD1 identical over 9 bases. This CDR3 contains 13 residues. Germline V CDR1 and CDR2: SGHNT, YENEEA. With V trimmed by 4 bases and J by 3 bases, 1 base remained unmatched. This CDR3 reads CASSSTGGYEQYF. DNA for the CDR3: TGTGCCAGCAGCTCGACAGGGGGCTACGAGCAGTACTTC.

J is TRBJ2-7 and V is TRBV5-6, with D perhaps TRBD1 (5 bases). The V end lost 0 bases, the J end lost 2 bases, and 12 bases lay between the germline ends. This CDR3 is 15 amino acids long. The germline gives CDR1 SGHDT, CDR2 YYEEEE. Here the CDR3 DNA reads TGTGCCAGCAGCTTGGTTCAGACAGCGACCTACGAGCAGTACTTC. This sequence encodes CASSLVQTATYEQYF.

The chain employs TRBV10-3 and TRBJ1-2; TRBD1 matches 7 bases. Germline values: CDR1 ENHRY, CDR2 SYGVKD. The CDR3 loop spans 15 amino acids. V shed 4 bases and J 4 bases; nucleotides not matched to a gene: 9. The chain's CDR3 is CAISGRDSPTYGYTF. The CDR3 coding sequence is TGTGCCATCAGTGGAAGGGACAGCCCTACCTATGGCTACACCTTC.

J is TRBJ2-2 and V is TRBV9, with 8 bases that match TRBD2. V dropped 0 bases and J dropped 4; count of bases not matched to a gene: 5. The CDR3 has 16 amino acids. Germline V gene lookup returns CDR1 SGDLS and CDR2 YYNGEE. CDR3 residues: CASSVARLAGTGELFF. CDR3 sequence (DNA): TGTGCCAGCAGCGTAGCTCGGCTAGCGGGCACCGGGGAGCTGTTTTTT.